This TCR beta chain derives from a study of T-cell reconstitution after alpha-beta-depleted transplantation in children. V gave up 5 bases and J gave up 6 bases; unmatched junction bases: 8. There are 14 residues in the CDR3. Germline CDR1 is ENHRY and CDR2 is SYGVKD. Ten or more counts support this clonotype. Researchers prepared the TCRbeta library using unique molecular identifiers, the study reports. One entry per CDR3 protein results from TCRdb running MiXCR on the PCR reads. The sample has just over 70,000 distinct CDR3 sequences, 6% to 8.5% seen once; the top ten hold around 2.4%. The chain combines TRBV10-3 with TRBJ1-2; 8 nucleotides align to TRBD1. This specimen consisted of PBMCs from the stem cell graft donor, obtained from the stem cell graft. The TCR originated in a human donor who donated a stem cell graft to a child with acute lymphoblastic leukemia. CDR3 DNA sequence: TGTGCCATCAGTCCAAAGCAGGGGGCTCATGGCTACACCTTC. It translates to CAISPKQGAHGYTF.